Presented here are 8 T cell receptor beta chains from one specimen sequenced in a study of cytotoxic CD8 clonotypes in ibrutinib-treated CLL. TCRdb's copy holds only in-frame clones and misses some; the assay was immunoSEQ multiplex PCR. This table holds roughly 220,000 clones, roughly 77% found once. Sequenced here: PBMCs, sampled after 12 months of ibrutinib treatment. The source of these receptors is a human donor with chronic lymphocytic leukemia.

The gene calls are TRBV15 and TRBJ2-7; D perhaps matches TRBD2 (6 bases). In germline, CDR1 is LNHNV, CDR2 YYDKDF (reference sequence). The CDR3 contains 13 residues. The V gene lost 0 bases and the J gene lost 5 bases, with 8 bases spanning the gap. DNA of the CDR3: TGTGCCACCAGCAGAGAATCTAGCGACGAGCAGTACTTC. It is translated as CATSRESSDEQYF.

The CDR3 sequence: CASSLAGGNTEAFF. DNA of the CDR3: TGCGCCAGCAGCTTGGCAGGGGGGAACACTGAAGCTTTCTTT. The chain couples TRBV5-1 to TRBJ1-1, with 7 nucleotides matching TRBD1. Germline V gene sequence: CDR1 SGHRS, CDR2 YFSETQ. This CDR3 comprises 14 residues. J gave up 1 base and V 0 bases, and 0 bases lay outside the gene matches.

The genes are TRBV30 and TRBJ1-2; D is unresolved. Germline CDR1 reads GTSNPN; CDR2 reads SVGIG (reference sequence). The CDR3 spans 17 residues. The V gene lost 0 bases and the J gene lost 0 bases, with 17 bases spanning the gap. This CDR3 is CAWSVGASAHTNYGYTF. CDR3 DNA sequence: TGTGCCTGGAGTGTTGGAGCCTCGGCACATACTAACTATGGCTACACCTTC.

This chain uses TRBV15 with TRBJ1-6; 7 positions agree with TRBD1. From germline, CDR1 is LNHNV and CDR2 YYDKDF (reference sequence). The CDR3 loop spans 13 amino acids. V dropped 11 bases and J dropped 13; count of bases not matched to a gene: 14. In nucleotides, the CDR3 is TGTGCCGCCCAGCAGGGGGGCAGGGGTCCCCTCCACTTT. Protein product: CAAQQGGRGPLHF.

The V gene is TRBV6-5, the J gene TRBJ2-7; 10 nucleotides line up with TRBD1. The germline V gene encodes CDR1 MNHEY and CDR2 SVGAGI. V trimming: 6 bases; J trimming: 2 bases; junction bases outside the gene matches: 7. There are 15 residues in the CDR3. CDR3 DNA sequence: TGTGCCAGCAGGTCTCGAGGACAGGGGGCCTACGAGCAGTACTTC. Translated, it gives CASRSRGQGAYEQYF.

V gene TRBV15 combines with J gene TRBJ1-4, with a possible D match to TRBD1 (6 bases). The V and J ends lost 0 bases and 8 bases respectively, with 16 bases between them. Germline loops: CDR1 LNHNV, CDR2 YYDKDF (reference sequence). The length of the CDR3 is 16 residues. The CDR3 DNA reads TGTGCCACCAGCAGAGATCTCGGAGGGGGTCGAGAAAAACTGTTTTTT. Its translation: CATSRDLGGGREKLFF.

A remark on this clone: At one boundary the junction diverges from the germline segment, which might be a read error. The chain uses TRBV7-7 and TRBJ2-2; the D is unclear. The CDR3 sequence is 19 residues long. The germline V gene encodes CDR1 SSHAT and CDR2 FNYEAQ (reference sequence). CDR3 coding DNA: TGTGCTAGCAGCCCCTCATCAAAACGATTGGGGATAGACACCGGGGAGCTGTTTTTT. Translated, it gives CASSPSSKRLGIDTGELFF.

A few counts support this clone. V gene TRBV6-5 combines with J gene TRBJ1-1; D is unclear. V lost 8 bases and J 2 bases, leaving 15 bases between the germline ends. Looked up from germline, CDR1 is MNHEY and CDR2 is SVGAGI. The CDR3 is made up of 14 amino acids. The CDR3 DNA is TGTGCCAGCGGTAGAACCGGCCCCAACACTGAAGCTTTCTTT. Protein product: CASGRTGPNTEAFF.